These 20 T cell receptor beta chains came from one sample sequenced in a study of PD-1 blockade in classical Hodgkin lymphoma. Generated by immunoSEQ multiplex PCR, the TCRdb table keeps only in-frame clones and is missing some. The sample records approximately 22,000 clones, around 68% being singletons. The time point here: cycle 4 day 1 (C4D1), after five to seven weeks of nivolumab. Autologous stem cell transplantation was followed by relapse in every patient, and brentuximab vedotin exposure varied. The CD4+ T cells used were purified from thawed PBMCs through magnetic negative selection. This sample comprised CD4+ T cells from blood, obtained before the fourth cycle of nivolumab. The receptor set was obtained from a human donor with classical Hodgkin lymphoma.

The genes are TRBV7-2 and TRBJ2-5; D unclear. Trimming removed 1 base at V and 1 base at J, with 7 bases between. Per germline, CDR1 SGHTA and CDR2 FQGNSA. This CDR3 has 14 residues. CDR3 region: CASSLEQIQETQYF. CDR3 DNA sequence: TGTGCCAGCAGCTTAGAGCAGATCCAAGAGACCCAGTACTTC. The entire variable domain, with the rest obtained from reference TRBV7-2 and TRBJ2-5, is as follows: GAGVSQSPSNKVTEKGKDVELRCDPISGHTALYWYRQSLGQGLEFLIYFQGNSAPDKSGLPSDRFSAERTGGSVSTLTIQRTQQEDSAVYLCASSLEQIQETQYFGPGTRLLVL.

The chain has TRBV6-1 and TRBJ1-5, with 7 nucleotides matching TRBD1. This CDR3 has 14 residues. After removal of 4 bases from V and 4 bases from J, the junction contained 4 bases not matched to a gene. Germline CDR1 and CDR2: MNHNS and SASEGT. CDR3 DNA sequence: TGTGCCAGCAGTGTAAGGGGGCCAAATCAGCCCCAGCATTTT. This gives the protein CASSVRGPNQPQHF.

The V and J genes are TRBV6-4 and TRBJ2-5, with 8 bases matching TRBD1. CDR1 is MRHNA, CDR2 SNTAGT, per germline. J lost 1 base, V lost 0 bases, and 4 bases had no gene match. The CDR3 sequence is 16 residues long. The CDR3 here is CASSDSGQGGQETQYF. As DNA, the CDR3 is TGTGCCAGCAGTGACTCAGGACAGGGTGGCCAAGAGACCCAGTACTTC.

This clone came up a few times. The chain recombines TRBV7-2 with TRBJ2-5; D is undetermined. V lost 3 bases, J lost 1 base, and 6 bases lay in between. CDR3 size: 13 residues. Germline V gives CDR1 SGHTA, CDR2 FQGNSA. CDR3 coding DNA: TGTGCCAGCAGCTTGCTAATCCAAGAGACCCAGTACTTC. Translating gives CASSLLIQETQYF.

This chain links TRBV19 with TRBJ1-2, with 8 positions matching TRBD1. With 5 bases clipped from V and 11 bases from J, the junction kept 7 bases outside the gene matches. The CDR3 extends over 12 amino acids. The germline V gene encodes CDR1 LNHDA and CDR2 SQIVND (reference sequence). The CDR3 is CASSARWTGYTF. DNA of the CDR3: TGTGCCAGTAGTGCCCGCTGGACAGGGTACACCTTC.

The chain has TRBV2 and TRBJ2-1; TRBD2 is a possible D gene (6 bases). Germline V gene data show CDR1 as SNHLY and CDR2 as FYNNEI. CDR3 length: 13 residues. V lost 6 bases and J 7 bases, leaving 13 bases between the germline ends. Here the CDR3 DNA reads TGTGCCAGCAGCGCGGGACTCTGGAATGAGCAGTTCTTC. It is translated as CASSAGLWNEQFF.

The CDR3 DNA reads as TGTGCCAGCAGTGTTCGCGTAAACTATGGCTACACCTTC. This codes for CASSVRVNYGYTF. The chain links TRBV6-1 to TRBJ1-2; D gene ambiguous. V lost 4 bases and J lost 2, with 8 bases in between. Germline CDR1 is MNHNS and CDR2 is SASEGT. The length of the CDR3 is 13 residues.

The rearrangement links TRBV10-3 to TRBJ2-5, with D tentatively TRBD2 (6 bases). The CDR3 consists of 13 residues. V shed 7 bases and J shed 2 bases, with 11 bases lying between them. Germline V gene data show CDR1 as ENHRY and CDR2 as SYGVKD. The CDR3 sequence is CAINPGGQETQYF. The CDR3 coding sequence is TGTGCCATCAACCCCGGGGGACAAGAGACCCAGTACTTC.

This chain links TRBV5-1 with TRBJ1-2, with 7 bases fitting TRBD1. The CDR3 runs 13 residues. Germline V gene lookup returns CDR1 SGHRS and CDR2 YFSETQ. J was trimmed by 6 bases and V by 3 bases; bases with no gene match: 5. This chain's CDR3 is CASSSEGAHGYTF. CDR3 nucleotides: TGCGCCAGCAGCTCGGAGGGGGCGCATGGCTACACCTTC.

The rearrangement uses TRBV10-3 and TRBJ2-3; D not resolved. Trimming left V 4 bases short and J 2 bases short, with 10 bases between. The length of the CDR3 is 14 residues. Germline CDR1 ENHRY, CDR2 SYGVKD. The CDR3 DNA follows: TGTGCCATCAGTGTTACGAAGTCCACAGATACGCAGTATTTT. Translation: CAISVTKSTDTQYF.

The chain employs TRBV11-2 and TRBJ2-1, with D hard to call. The CDR3 is 12 residues long. V lost 4 bases and J lost 6, with 7 bases in between. CDR1 is SGHAT and CDR2 is FQNNGV in the germline V gene. CDR3 DNA sequence: TGTGCCAGCAGCTCCGGATTCAATGAGCAGTTCTTC. Amino acid sequence: CASSSGFNEQFF. The entire variable domain, with the rest obtained from reference TRBV11-2 and TRBJ2-1, is as follows: EAGVAQSPRYKIIEKRQSVAFWCNPISGHATLYWYQQILGQGPKLLIQFQNNGVVDDSQLPKDRFSAERLKGVDSTLKIQPAKLEDSAVYLCASSSGFNEQFFGPGTRLTVL.

The rearrangement uses TRBV6-1 and TRBJ2-6; D remains ambiguous. The CDR3 totals 13 residues. The V end was cut by 8 bases, the J end by 0 bases, with 5 bases between. The germline gives CDR1 MNHNS, CDR2 SASEGT. CDR3 residues: CASEPSGANVLTF. DNA for the CDR3: TGTGCCAGCGAGCCCTCTGGGGCCAACGTCCTGACTTTC.

The chain joins TRBV7-6 to TRBJ2-7; a weak D match, TRBD1 (6 bases). This CDR3 has 13 residues. Trimming left V 5 bases short and J 2 bases short, with 10 bases between. The germline V gene encodes CDR1 SGHVS and CDR2 FNYEAQ. CDR3 in amino acids: CASSTWTAYEQYF. The CDR3 DNA is TGTGCCAGCAGCACCTGGACAGCCTACGAGCAGTACTTC.

The chain recombines TRBV19 with TRBJ2-5; D not certain. V was cut by 0 bases and J by 5 bases, with 10 bases left in between. CDR3 size: 14 residues. CDR1 is LNHDA and CDR2 is SQIVND in the germline V gene (reference sequence). CDR3 region: CASSIELGWETQYF. CDR3 nucleotide sequence: TGTGCCAGTAGTATAGAACTGGGATGGGAGACCCAGTACTTC.

This chain joins TRBV28 and TRBJ2-7; 8 bases are shared with TRBD1. CDR1 is MDHEN and CDR2 is SYDVKM in the germline V gene. V shed 3 bases, J shed 2 bases, and the junction held 24 bases outside the gene matches. The CDR3 is made up of 21 amino acids. DNA for the CDR3: TGTGCCAGCAGTTTCACGGCCTTTGGGGGTTTTTCGGGACAGGCCACCTACGAGCAGTACTTC. Its translation is CASSFTAFGGFSGQATYEQYF.

The CDR3 DNA follows: TGCGCCAGCAGACTACGGACCGCCGCCTACGAGCAGTACTTC. Amino acid sequence: CASRLRTAAYEQYF. The chain is built from TRBV5-1 and TRBJ2-7; D uncertain. V gave up 5 bases and J gave up 2 bases, with 14 bases separating them. Germline loops: CDR1 SGHRS, CDR2 YFSETQ. The CDR3 runs 14 residues.

The chain carries TRBV9 and TRBJ2-2, with TRBD2 identical over 9 bases. Trimming cost V 0 bases and J 0 bases; bases outside gene matches: 6. This CDR3 contains 18 residues. The germline CDR1 and CDR2 sequences are SGDLS and YYNGEE. Written as DNA, the CDR3 is TGTGCCAGCAGCGTAGAAGCGGGGGGCCTCGCGAACACCGGGGAGCTGTTTTTT. Translating it yields CASSVEAGGLANTGELFF.

The chain employs TRBV6-1 and TRBJ2-3; D gene uncertain. V shed 5 bases and J shed 7 bases, with 13 bases lying between them. Looked up from germline, CDR1 is MNHNS and CDR2 is SASEGT. The CDR3 has 13 amino acids. The CDR3 nucleotides are TGTGCCAGCAGTTCGTCGTCCACTTATACGCAGTATTTT. Protein: CASSSSSTYTQYF.

The J gene is TRBJ1-4, the V gene TRBV19; D gene ambiguous. V lost 1 base to trimming and J lost 8 bases, with 11 bases between them. This CDR3 region has 14 residues. Germline-derived CDR1 and CDR2 are LNHDA and SQIVND (reference sequence). The CDR3 sequence is CASSIGPVGEKLFF. The CDR3 DNA is TGTGCCAGTAGTATAGGCCCGGTTGGCGAAAAACTGTTTTTT.

This chain uses TRBV7-2 with TRBJ2-3; D unclear. The CDR3 is 12 residues long. Germline values: CDR1 SGHTA, CDR2 FQGNSA. Trimming removed 1 base from V and 1 base from J, with 0 bases in between. CDR3 sequence: CASSLGTDTQYF. CDR3 nucleotides: TGTGCCAGCAGCTTAGGCACAGATACGCAGTATTTT. Filled out from reference TRBV7-2 and TRBJ2-3, the complete variable domain reads GAGVSQSPSNKVTEKGKDVELRCDPISGHTALYWYRQSLGQGLEFLIYFQGNSAPDKSGLPSDRFSAERTGGSVSTLTIQRTQQEDSAVYLCASSLGTDTQYFGPGTRLTVL.